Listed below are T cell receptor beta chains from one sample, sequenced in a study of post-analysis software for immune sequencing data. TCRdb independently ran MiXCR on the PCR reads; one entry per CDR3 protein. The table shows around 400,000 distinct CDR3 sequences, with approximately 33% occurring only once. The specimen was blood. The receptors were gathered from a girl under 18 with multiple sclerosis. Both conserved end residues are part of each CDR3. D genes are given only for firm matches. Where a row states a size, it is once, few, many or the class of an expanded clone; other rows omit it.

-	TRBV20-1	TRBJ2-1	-	CSARHPGHVLNNEQFF	TGCAGTGCTAGACATCCCGGACATGTCCTCAACAATGAGCAGTTCTTC
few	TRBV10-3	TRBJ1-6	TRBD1	CAISERQGGNSPLHF	TGTGCCATCAGTGAGCGACAGGGAGGCAATTCACCCCTCCACTTT
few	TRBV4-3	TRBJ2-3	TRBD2	CASSQDGAGGQYF	TGCGCCAGCAGCCAAGACGGGGCGGGGGGCCAGTATTTT
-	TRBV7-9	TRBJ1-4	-	CASSPPTEPTNEKLFF	TGTGCCAGCAGCCCACCGACAGAGCCAACTAATGAAAAACTGTTTTTT
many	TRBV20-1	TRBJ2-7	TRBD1	CSAFDRVYSYEQYF	TGCAGTGCTTTTGACAGGGTGTACTCCTACGAGCAGTACTTC
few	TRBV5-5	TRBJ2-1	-	CASNQTPGLDNEQFF	TGTGCCAGCAATCAGACCCCGGGACTCGATAATGAGCAGTTCTTC
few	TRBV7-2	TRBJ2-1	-	CASSPEQVRVNNEQFF	TGTGCCAGCAGCCCAGAACAGGTCCGTGTTAACAATGAGCAGTTCTTC
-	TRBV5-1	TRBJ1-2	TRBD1	CASSFLDREDGYTF	TGCGCCAGCAGCTTTTTGGACAGGGAGGATGGCTACACCTTC
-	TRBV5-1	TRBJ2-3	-	CASSSELSVSSTDTQYF	TGCGCCAGCAGCTCAGAGCTTAGCGTATCAAGCACAGATACGCAGTATTTT
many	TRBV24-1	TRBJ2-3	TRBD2	CATSDASGPTDTQYF	TGTGCCACCAGTGATGCTAGCGGCCCCACAGATACGCAGTATTTT
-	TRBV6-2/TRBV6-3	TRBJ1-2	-	CASSYSLDSPYGYTF	TGTGCCAGCAGTTACTCTTTGGACAGTCCCTATGGCTACACCTTC
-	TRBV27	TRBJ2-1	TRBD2	CASRSHGTSRVGLYNEQFF	TGTGCCAGCAGATCGCATGGGACTAGTCGGGTTGGGTTATACAATGAGCAGTTCTTC
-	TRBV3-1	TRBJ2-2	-	CASSAGWNTGELFF	TGTGCCAGCAGCGCGGGCTGGAACACCGGGGAGCTGTTTTTT
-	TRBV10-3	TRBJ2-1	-	CAIRRAEYNEQFF	TGTGCCATCAGGAGAGCGGAATACAATGAGCAGTTCTTC
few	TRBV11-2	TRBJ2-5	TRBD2	CASSLVRGGEQYF	TGTGCCAGCAGCTTAGTTCGGGGGGGTGAGCAGTACTTC
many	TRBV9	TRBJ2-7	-	CASSVSQGSYEQYF	TGTGCCAGCAGCGTCTCCCAGGGGTCCTACGAGCAGTACTTC
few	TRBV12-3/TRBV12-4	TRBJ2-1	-	CASSPGTHNEQFF	TGTGCCAGCAGCCCCGGGACCCACAATGAGCAGTTCTTC
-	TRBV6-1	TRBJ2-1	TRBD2	CASRAGLVNDEQFF	TGTGCCAGCAGAGCGGGACTAGTAAACGATGAGCAGTTCTTC
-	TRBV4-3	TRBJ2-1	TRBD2	CASSLTRGAYEQFF	TGCGCCAGCAGCTTAACGCGGGGGGCTTACGAGCAGTTCTTC
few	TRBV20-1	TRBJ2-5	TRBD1	CSAPRDRGILEETQYF	TGCAGTGCTCCCCGGGACAGGGGGATTCTTGAAGAGACCCAGTACTTC
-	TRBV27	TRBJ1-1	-	CASSLQGVWGDDTEAFF	TGTGCCAGCAGTTTACAGGGCGTTTGGGGTGATGACACTGAAGCTTTCTTT
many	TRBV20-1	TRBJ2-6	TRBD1	CSADLGTGSSGANVLTF	TGCAGTGCCGATTTAGGGACAGGAAGCTCTGGGGCCAACGTCCTGACTTTC
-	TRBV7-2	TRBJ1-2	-	CASSLRRQDGYTF	TGTGCCAGCAGCTTAAGGCGGCAAGATGGCTACACCTTC
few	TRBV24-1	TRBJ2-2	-	CATSDLPGERFF	TGTGCCACCAGTGATTTGCCCGGGGAGCGGTTTTTT
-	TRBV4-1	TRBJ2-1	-	CASSRIGVPYNEQFF	TGCGCCAGCAGCCGGATTGGGGTCCCCTACAATGAGCAGTTCTTC
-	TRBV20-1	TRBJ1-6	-	CSAMNPPLHF	TGCAGTGCTATGAATCCACCCCTCCACTTT
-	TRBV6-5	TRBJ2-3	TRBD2	CASSSGGGAGGTDTQYF	TGTGCCAGCAGTTCGGGCGGGGGGGCCGGAGGCACAGATACGCAGTATTTT
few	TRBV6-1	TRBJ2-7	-	CASSEQGSYEQYF	TGTGCCAGCAGTGAACAGGGTAGCTACGAGCAGTACTTC
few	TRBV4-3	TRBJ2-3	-	CASSQDQEDTQYF	TGCGCCAGCAGCCAAGATCAGGAAGATACGCAGTATTTT
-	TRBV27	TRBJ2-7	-	CASSLGQSCEQYF	TGTGCCAGCAGTTTAGGGCAGAGCTGCGAGCAGTACTTC
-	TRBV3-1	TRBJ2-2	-	CASSQVYGELFF	TGTGCCAGCAGCCAAGTCTACGGGGAGCTGTTTTTT
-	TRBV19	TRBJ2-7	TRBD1	CASRMGQGTYEQYF	TGTGCCAGTAGGATGGGACAGGGCACCTACGAGCAGTACTTC
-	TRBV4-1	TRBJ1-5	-	CASSQLTGRSNQPQHF	TGCGCCAGCAGCCAACTCACGGGGAGGAGCAATCAGCCCCAGCATTTT
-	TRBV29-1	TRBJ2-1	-	CSVEDLERESNEQFF	TGCAGCGTTGAAGATCTTGAGAGGGAAAGCAATGAGCAGTTCTTC
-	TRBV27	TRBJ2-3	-	CASSLYPGLNTDTQYF	TGTGCCAGCAGTTTATACCCGGGACTGAACACAGATACGCAGTATTTT
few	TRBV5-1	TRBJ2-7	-	CASSDPPVFEQYF	TGCGCCAGCAGCGATCCCCCGGTCTTCGAGCAGTACTTC
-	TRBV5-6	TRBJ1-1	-	CASSPGPGTEAFF	TGTGCCAGCAGCCCAGGTCCAGGGACTGAAGCTTTCTTT
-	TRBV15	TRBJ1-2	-	CATQPDAGTIYGYTF	TGTGCCACACAACCCGACGCGGGAACCATCTATGGCTACACCTTC
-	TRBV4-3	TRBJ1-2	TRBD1	CASSQDQGVYGYTF	TGCGCCAGCAGCCAAGACCAGGGGGTCTATGGCTACACCTTC
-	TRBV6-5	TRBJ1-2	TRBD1	CASSKTGGLDGYTF	TGTGCCAGCAGTAAAACAGGGGGACTGGATGGCTACACCTTC
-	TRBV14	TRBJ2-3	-	CASSQGTHDGADTQYF	TGTGCCAGCAGCCAGGGGACCCACGACGGGGCAGATACGCAGTATTTT
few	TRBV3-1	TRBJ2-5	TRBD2	CASSQEVLAGGRQETQYF	TGTGCCAGCAGCCAAGAGGTTCTAGCGGGGGGGCGCCAAGAGACCCAGTACTTC